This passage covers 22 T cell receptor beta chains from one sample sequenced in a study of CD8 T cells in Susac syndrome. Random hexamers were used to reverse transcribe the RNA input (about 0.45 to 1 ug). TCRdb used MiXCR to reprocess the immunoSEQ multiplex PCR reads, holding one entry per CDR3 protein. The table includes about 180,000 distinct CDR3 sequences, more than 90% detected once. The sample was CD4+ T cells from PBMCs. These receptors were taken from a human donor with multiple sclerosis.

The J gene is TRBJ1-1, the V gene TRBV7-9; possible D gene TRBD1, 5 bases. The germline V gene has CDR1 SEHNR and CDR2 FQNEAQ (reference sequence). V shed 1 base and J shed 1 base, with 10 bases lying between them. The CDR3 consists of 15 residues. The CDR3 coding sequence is TGTGCCAGCAGCTTAGTTGTGGGGCGGAACACTGAAGCTTTCTTT. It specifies CASSLVVGRNTEAFF.

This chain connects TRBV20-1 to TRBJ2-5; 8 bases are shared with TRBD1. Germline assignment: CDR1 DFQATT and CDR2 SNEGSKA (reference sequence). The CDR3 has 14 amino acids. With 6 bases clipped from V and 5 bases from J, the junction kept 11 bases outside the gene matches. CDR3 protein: CSAPRQGARETQYF. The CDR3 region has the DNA TGCAGTGCCCCGCGGCAGGGGGCGCGGGAGACCCAGTACTTC.

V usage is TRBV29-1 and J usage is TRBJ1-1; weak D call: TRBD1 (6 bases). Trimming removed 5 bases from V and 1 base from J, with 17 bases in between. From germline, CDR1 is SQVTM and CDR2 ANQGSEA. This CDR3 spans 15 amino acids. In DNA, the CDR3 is TGCAGCGTTCGGTGGGGGGCTCGAGGGAACACTGAAGCTTTCTTT. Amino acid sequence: CSVRWGARGNTEAFF.

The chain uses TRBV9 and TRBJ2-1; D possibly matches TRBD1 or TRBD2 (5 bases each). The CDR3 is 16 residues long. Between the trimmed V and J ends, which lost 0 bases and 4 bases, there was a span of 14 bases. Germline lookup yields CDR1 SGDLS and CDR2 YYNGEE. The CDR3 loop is CASSVVWGREYNEQFF. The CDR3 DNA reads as TGTGCCAGCAGCGTAGTGTGGGGCAGGGAGTACAATGAGCAGTTCTTC.

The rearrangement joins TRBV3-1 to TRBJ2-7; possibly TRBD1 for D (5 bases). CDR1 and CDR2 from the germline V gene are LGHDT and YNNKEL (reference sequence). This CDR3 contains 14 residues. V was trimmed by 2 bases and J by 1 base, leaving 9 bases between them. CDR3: CASSQSPGSYEQYF. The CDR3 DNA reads TGTGCCAGCAGCCAAAGTCCAGGGTCCTACGAGCAGTACTTC.

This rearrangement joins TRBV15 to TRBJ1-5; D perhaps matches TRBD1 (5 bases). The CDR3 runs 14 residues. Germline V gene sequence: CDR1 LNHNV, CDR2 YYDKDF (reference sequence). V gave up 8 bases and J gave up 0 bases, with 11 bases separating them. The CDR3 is CATATVYSNQPQHF. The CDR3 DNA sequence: TGTGCCACCGCGACAGTTTATAGCAATCAGCCCCAGCATTTT. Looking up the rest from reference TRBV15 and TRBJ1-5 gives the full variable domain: DAMVIQNPRYQVTQFGKPVTLSCSQTLNHNVMYWYQQKSSQAPKLLFHYYDKDFNNEADTPDNFQSRRPNTSFCFLDIRSPGLGDTAMYLCATATVYSNQPQHFGDGTRLSIL.

The CDR3 sequence: CATSSAPHLWETQYF. The CDR3 DNA sequence: TGTGCCACCAGCAGCGCCCCCCATCTGTGGGAGACCCAGTACTTC. This chain links TRBV15 with TRBJ2-5; D ambiguous. V lost 3 bases to trimming and J lost 5 bases, with 16 bases between them. This CDR3 region has 15 residues. CDR1 and CDR2 from the germline V gene are LNHNV and YYDKDF (reference sequence).

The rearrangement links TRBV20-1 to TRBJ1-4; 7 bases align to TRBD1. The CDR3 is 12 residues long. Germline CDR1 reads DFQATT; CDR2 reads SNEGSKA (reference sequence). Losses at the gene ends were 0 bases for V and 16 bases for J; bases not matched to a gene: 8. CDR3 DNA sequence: TGCAGTGCTAGAGATAGACAGGGAAGGGGGTTTTTT. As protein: CSARDRQGRGFF.

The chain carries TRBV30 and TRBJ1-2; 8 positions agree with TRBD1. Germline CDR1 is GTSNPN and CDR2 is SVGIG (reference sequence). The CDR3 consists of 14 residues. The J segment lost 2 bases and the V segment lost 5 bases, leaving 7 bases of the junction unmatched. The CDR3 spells CAWDRTGLNYGYTF. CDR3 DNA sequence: TGTGCCTGGGACAGGACAGGGCTGAACTATGGCTACACCTTC.

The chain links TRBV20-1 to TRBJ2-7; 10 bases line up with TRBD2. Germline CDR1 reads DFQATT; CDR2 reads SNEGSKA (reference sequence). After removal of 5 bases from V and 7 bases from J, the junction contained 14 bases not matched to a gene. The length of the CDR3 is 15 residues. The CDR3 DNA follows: TGCAGTGCTGACCGTAGCGGGGGGCCATCTCAAGAGCAGTACTTC. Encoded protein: CSADRSGGPSQEQYF.

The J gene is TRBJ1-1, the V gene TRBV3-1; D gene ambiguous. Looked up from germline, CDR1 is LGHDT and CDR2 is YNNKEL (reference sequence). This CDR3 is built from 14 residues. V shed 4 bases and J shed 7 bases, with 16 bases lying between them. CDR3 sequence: CASSLGSSMGEAFF. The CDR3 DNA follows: TGTGCCAGCAGCCTCGGGAGCTCCATGGGTGAAGCTTTCTTT.

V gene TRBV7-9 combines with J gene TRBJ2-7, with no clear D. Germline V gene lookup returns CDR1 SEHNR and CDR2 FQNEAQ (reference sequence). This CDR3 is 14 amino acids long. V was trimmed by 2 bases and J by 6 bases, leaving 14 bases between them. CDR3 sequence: CASSLLPQVPEQYF. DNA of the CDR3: TGTGCCAGCAGCTTACTCCCTCAGGTCCCCGAGCAGTACTTC.

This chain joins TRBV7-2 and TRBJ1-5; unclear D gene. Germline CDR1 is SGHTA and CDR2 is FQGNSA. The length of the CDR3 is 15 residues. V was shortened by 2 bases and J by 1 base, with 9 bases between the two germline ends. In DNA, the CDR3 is TGTGCCAGCAGCTTATGGGAGGGAAGCAATCAGCCCCAGCATTTT. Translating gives CASSLWEGSNQPQHF.

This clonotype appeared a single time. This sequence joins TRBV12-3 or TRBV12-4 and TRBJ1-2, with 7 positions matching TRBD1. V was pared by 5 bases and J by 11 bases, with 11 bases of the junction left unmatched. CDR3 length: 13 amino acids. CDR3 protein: CASSLTGEQGYTF. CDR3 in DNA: TGTGCCAGCAGTCTAACAGGGGAGCAGGGTTACACCTTC.

DNA of the CDR3: TGTGCCAGCAGCCCCTCCGGGACAGGGGCCATATATGGCTACACCTTC. Protein: CASSPSGTGAIYGYTF. The rearrangement uses TRBV7-8 and TRBJ1-2, with 10 bases aligning to TRBD1. The CDR3 loop spans 16 amino acids. The V segment lost 5 bases and the J segment 5 bases; nucleotides outside the gene matches: 11. CDR1 SGHVS and CDR2 FQNEAQ come from the germline V gene.

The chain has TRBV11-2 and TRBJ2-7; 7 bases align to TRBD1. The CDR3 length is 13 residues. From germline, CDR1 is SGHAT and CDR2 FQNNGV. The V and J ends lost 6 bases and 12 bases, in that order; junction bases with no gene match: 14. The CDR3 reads CASRPNLRDRPYF. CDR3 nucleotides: TGTGCCAGCAGACCCAATCTCCGGGACAGACCGTACTTC.

The CDR3 loop reads CASSVTPDNEQFF. The CDR3 DNA reads as TGTGCCAGCAGCGTAACTCCGGACAATGAGCAGTTCTTC. The chain couples TRBV9 to TRBJ2-1; D gene ambiguous. Germline V gene data show CDR1 as SGDLS and CDR2 as YYNGEE. V lost 1 base, J lost 5 bases, and 7 bases lay in between. This CDR3 is 13 amino acids long.

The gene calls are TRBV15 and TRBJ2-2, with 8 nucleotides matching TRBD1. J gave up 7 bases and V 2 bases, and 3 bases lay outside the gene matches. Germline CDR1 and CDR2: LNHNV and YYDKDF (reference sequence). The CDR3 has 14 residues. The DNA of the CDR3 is TGTGCCACCAGCAGATCGACAGGGGTCGGGGAGCTGTTTTTT. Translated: CATSRSTGVGELFF.

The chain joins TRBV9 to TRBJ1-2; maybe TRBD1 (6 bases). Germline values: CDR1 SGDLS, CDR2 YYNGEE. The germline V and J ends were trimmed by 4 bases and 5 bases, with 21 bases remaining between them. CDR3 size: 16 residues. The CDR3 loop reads CASSPFVGGIGYGYTF. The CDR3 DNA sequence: TGTGCCAGCAGCCCCTTTGTGGGGGGCATAGGGTATGGCTACACCTTC. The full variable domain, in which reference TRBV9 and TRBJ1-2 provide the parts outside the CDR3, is DSGVTQTPKHLITATGQRVTLRCSPRSGDLSVYWYQQSLDQGLQFLIQYYNGEERAKGNILERFSAQQFPDLHSELNLSSLELGDSALYFCASSPFVGGIGYGYTFGSGTRLTVV.

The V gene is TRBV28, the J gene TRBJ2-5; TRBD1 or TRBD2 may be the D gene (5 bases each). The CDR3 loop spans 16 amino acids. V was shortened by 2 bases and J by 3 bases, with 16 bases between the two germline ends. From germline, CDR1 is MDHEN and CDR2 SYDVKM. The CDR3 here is CASSLGTQRVKETQYF. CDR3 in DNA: TGTGCCAGCAGTTTAGGGACCCAGAGAGTGAAAGAGACCCAGTACTTC.

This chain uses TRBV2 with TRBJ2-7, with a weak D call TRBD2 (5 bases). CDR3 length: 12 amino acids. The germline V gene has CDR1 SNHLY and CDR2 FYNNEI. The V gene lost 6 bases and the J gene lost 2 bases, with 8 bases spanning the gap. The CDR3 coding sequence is TGTGCCAGCAGGGTGGGAGCCTACGAGCAGTACTTC. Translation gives CASRVGAYEQYF.

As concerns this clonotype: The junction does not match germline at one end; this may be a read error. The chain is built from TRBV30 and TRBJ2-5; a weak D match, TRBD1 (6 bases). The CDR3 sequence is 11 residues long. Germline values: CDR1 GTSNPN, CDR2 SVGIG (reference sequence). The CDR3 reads CAWSVADRSDF. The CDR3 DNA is TGTGCCTGGAGTGTAGCAGACAGGTCCGACTTC.